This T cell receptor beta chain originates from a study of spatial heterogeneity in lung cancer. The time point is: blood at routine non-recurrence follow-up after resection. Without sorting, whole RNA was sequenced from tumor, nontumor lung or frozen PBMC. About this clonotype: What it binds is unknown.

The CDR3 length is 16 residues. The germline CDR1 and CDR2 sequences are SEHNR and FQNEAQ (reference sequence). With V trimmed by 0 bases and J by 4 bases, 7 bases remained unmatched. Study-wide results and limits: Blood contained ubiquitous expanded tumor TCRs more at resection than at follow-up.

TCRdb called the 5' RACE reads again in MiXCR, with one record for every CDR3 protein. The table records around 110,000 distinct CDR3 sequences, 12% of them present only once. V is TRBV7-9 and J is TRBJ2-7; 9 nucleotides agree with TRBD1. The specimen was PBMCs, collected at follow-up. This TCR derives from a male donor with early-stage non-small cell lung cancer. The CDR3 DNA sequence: TGTGCCAGCAGCTTAGCCAGCGGGACAGGGACGTACGAGCAGTACTTC. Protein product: CASSLASGTGTYEQYF.